This section outlines one T cell receptor (beta chain) sequence together with its context. Antigen: not known. The source of the sample is a study of OX40 agonist ivuxolimab in advanced cancers. Whole-study context: Checkpoint inhibitors had been given previously to 40% of patients. Three patients had partial responses: one hepatocellular carcinoma, two cutaneous melanoma.

Germline-derived CDR1 and CDR2 are LGHNA and YSLEER. V was cut by 5 bases and J by 7 bases, with 14 bases left in between. The CDR3 is 14 residues long. Findings of the study overall: Expanded peripheral T cell antigen specificity was not determined. CD8+ T cells showed, on average, more clonal expansion than CD4+ cells.

Only in-frame clones appear in the TCRdb table, and some are missing; sequencing was by immunoSEQ multiplex PCR. The repertoire has around 90,000 clones, about 93% of them found once; the top ten carry 1% to 1.3%. The TCR sequence derives from an adult with an advanced solid tumor such as melanoma, head and neck, liver or kidney cancer. This sample comprised CD4+ or CD8+ T cells sorted from blood, obtained in a trial of the OX40 agonist ivuxolimab. The chain has TRBV4-3 and TRBJ2-2; D may match TRBD1 or TRBD2 (6 bases each). The CDR3 region has the DNA TGCGCCAGCAGCGACGAGGGGGGAAACGGGGAGCTGTTTTTT. Its translation is CASSDEGGNGELFF.